The TCR beta chain under discussion was sequenced for a study of blood T cell repertoires in COVID-19. Original processing notes: Cell counts per sample came from amplifying reference gene primers. Repertoires were generated with immunoSEQ multiplex PCR, while TCRdb's copy carries only in-frame clones and drops some. Clonal size and the V and J genes are those of that table, whereas D and trimming came from the DNA. This table holds a few hundred thousand clones, around nine tenths found once. The CDR3 totals 14 residues. V was clipped by 6 bases and J by 6 bases, with 15 bases between them. The germline gives CDR1 LGHNT, CDR2 FRNRAP.

This chain links TRBV12-5 with TRBJ1-5; possibly TRBD1 for D (5 bases). The sequence came from a woman under 40 who had been exposed to COVID-19. Sequencing was done on a sample of PBMCs or T cells enriched from blood (not recorded which). CDR3 region: CASGPSLGGQPQHF. DNA of the CDR3: TGTGCTAGTGGCCCCTCCCTGGGGGGTCAGCCCCAGCATTTT.